The 15 T cell receptor beta chains presented below share a single source sample, sequenced in a study of OX40 agonist ivuxolimab in advanced cancers. Sequenced by immunoSEQ multiplex PCR; TCRdb stores in-frame clones only, minus some. The data contain 50,000 to 75,000 clones, roughly 84% of them singletons. The sample here was CD4+ or CD8+ T cells sorted from blood, taken in a trial of the OX40 agonist ivuxolimab. All receptors come from an adult with an advanced solid tumor such as melanoma, head and neck, liver or kidney cancer.

V usage is TRBV4-3 and J usage is TRBJ1-6; D may be TRBD1 (6 bases). V lost 0 bases and J lost 8, with 11 bases in between. The CDR3 is 15 amino acids. Germline V gene lookup returns CDR1 LGHNA and CDR2 YSLEER. CDR3 in DNA: TGCGCCAGCAGCCAAGATAACAGGGCTTATTCACCCCTCCACTTT. Amino acids: CASSQDNRAYSPLHF.

J is TRBJ1-6 and V is TRBV6-6; D not certain. V lost 7 bases, J lost 9 bases, and 16 bases lay in between. There are 14 residues in the CDR3. Germline loops: CDR1 MNHNY, CDR2 SVGAGI (reference sequence). In DNA form, the CDR3 reads TGTGCCAGCATGGGCGAGTCTGAGGCTTCACCCCTCCACTTT. Translation gives CASMGESEASPLHF.

This chain uses TRBV6-5 with TRBJ2-1, with 13 positions matching TRBD2. The CDR3 has 15 residues. J lost 4 bases, V lost 4 bases, and 1 base had no gene match. The germline V gene has CDR1 MNHEY and CDR2 SVGAGI. CDR3 DNA: TGTGCCAGCAGTTCACTAGCGGGGGGGTACAATGAGCAGTTCTTC. Translating gives CASSSLAGGYNEQFF.

The chain employs TRBV5-1 and TRBJ2-5; 8 nucleotides line up with TRBD2. This CDR3 has 15 residues. Germline V gene lookup returns CDR1 SGHRS and CDR2 YFSETQ. V trimming: 4 bases; J trimming: 3 bases; junction bases outside the gene matches: 8. The chain's CDR3 is CASSLLLADEETQYF. CDR3 bases: TGCGCCAGCAGCCTCCTACTAGCGGACGAAGAGACCCAGTACTTC.

The chain links TRBV7-9 to TRBJ2-1, with 7 bases lining up with TRBD2. The length of the CDR3 is 14 residues. Germline assignment: CDR1 SEHNR and CDR2 FQNEAQ (reference sequence). V was clipped by 5 bases and J by 0 bases; unmatched bases: 1. The CDR3 is CASSRGDSYNEQFF. The CDR3 bases are TGTGCCAGCAGCCGGGGGGACTCCTACAATGAGCAGTTCTTC.

The chain couples TRBV7-2 to TRBJ2-7; TRBD2 matches at 12 bases. The V and J ends lost 2 bases and 0 bases, in that order; junction bases with no gene match: 8. Per germline, CDR1 SGHTA and CDR2 FQGNSA. This CDR3 region has 18 residues. CDR3: CASSLTWASGGASYEQYF. The CDR3 DNA sequence: TGTGCCAGCAGCTTAACGTGGGCTAGCGGGGGGGCCTCCTACGAGCAGTACTTC.

This chain connects TRBV5-8 to TRBJ1-1; 9 positions match TRBD1. Germline loops: CDR1 SGHTS, CDR2 YDEGEE. This CDR3 spans 12 amino acids. J lost 12 bases, V lost 2 bases, and 5 bases had no gene match. DNA for the CDR3: TGTGCCAGCAGCTTAAGGGACAGGGTGACTTTCTTT. Amino acid sequence: CASSLRDRVTFF.

The rearrangement uses TRBV30 and TRBJ2-1; tentatively, D is TRBD2 (6 bases). The ends were cut back, 8 bases at V and 3 bases at J, with 11 bases in the middle. CDR1 is GTSNPN, CDR2 SVGIG, per germline (reference sequence). CDR3 size: 12 residues. The CDR3 loop is CAGGTGYNEQFF. CDR3 DNA: TGTGCCGGAGGGACGGGCTACAATGAGCAGTTCTTC. The variable domain in full, with the rest retrieved from reference TRBV30 and TRBJ2-1, is SQTIHQWPATLVQPVGSPLSLECTVEGTSNPNLYWYRQAAGRGLQLLFYSVGIGQISSEVPQNLSASRPQDRQFILSSKKLLLSDSGFYLCAGGTGYNEQFFGPGTRLTVL.

V and J are TRBV19 and TRBJ1-1; TRBD1 might be the D (5 bases). The CDR3 spans 14 residues. The V gene's germline CDR1 is LNHDA and CDR2 SQIVND (reference sequence). V gave up 3 bases and J gave up 4 bases, with 12 bases separating them. The CDR3 DNA is TGTGCCAGTAGTATTTGGGGGAGAATCACTGAAGCTTTCTTT. Its translation: CASSIWGRITEAFF.

The chain is built from TRBV5-6 and TRBJ1-5; perhaps TRBD1 as D (6 bases). Trimming took 3 bases from V and 3 from J, leaving 13 bases between them. This CDR3 has 15 residues. The germline gives CDR1 SGHDT, CDR2 YYEEEE. The CDR3 loop reads CASSSSTGYNQPQHF. The CDR3 bases are TGTGCCAGCAGCTCTTCGACAGGCTACAATCAGCCCCAGCATTTT.

The chain joins TRBV6-1 to TRBJ1-1, with D possibly TRBD1 on 5 matching bases. Germline CDR1 reads MNHNS; CDR2 reads SASEGT. The CDR3 runs 14 residues. V was clipped by 5 bases and J by 3 bases, with 13 bases between them. This CDR3 reads CASSSGTTYTEAFF. Here the CDR3 DNA reads TGTGCCAGCAGTTCCGGGACTACTTACACTGAAGCTTTCTTT.

The V gene is TRBV7-9, the J gene TRBJ1-5; 7 nucleotides align to TRBD1. V lost 5 bases and J lost 4; bases outside the gene matches: 8. The CDR3 sequence is 15 residues long. CDR1 and CDR2 (germline): SEHNR, FQNEAQ (reference sequence). The CDR3 DNA sequence: TGTGCCAGCAGCCCGGACCCAGGGGGGAATCAGCCCCAGCATTTT. Amino acids: CASSPDPGGNQPQHF. Based on the CDR3 plus reference TRBV7-9 and TRBJ1-5, the full variable domain is DTGVSQNPRHKITKRGQNVTFRCDPISEHNRLYWYRQTLGQGPEFLTYFQNEAQLEKSRLLSDRFSAERPKGSFSTLEIQRTEQGDSAMYLCASSPDPGGNQPQHFGDGTRLSIL.

The gene calls are TRBV4-2 and TRBJ2-3, with D tentatively TRBD2 (5 bases). V lost 0 bases and J lost 4, with 20 bases in between. This CDR3 has 18 residues. The germline gives CDR1 LGHNA, CDR2 YNFKEQ. The CDR3, as DNA: TGTGCCAGCAGCCAAGACTCCGGGGAGCTCATCTACCCAGATACGCAGTATTTT. As protein: CASSQDSGELIYPDTQYF.

The chain employs TRBV6-5 and TRBJ1-2; maybe TRBD1 (5 bases). The length of the CDR3 is 14 residues. Germline CDR1 is MNHEY and CDR2 is SVGAGI. Trimming removed 5 bases at V and 5 bases at J, with 15 bases between. The CDR3 DNA reads as TGTGCCAGCAGTCTACAGGACGCTTCTTATGGCTACACCTTC. Protein: CASSLQDASYGYTF.

This clone was seen a handful of times. The J gene is TRBJ1-1, the V gene TRBV9; D is possibly TRBD1 (5 bases). The V and J ends lost 1 base and 0 bases respectively, with 10 bases between them. Germline values: CDR1 SGDLS, CDR2 YYNGEE. This CDR3 is 15 amino acids long. CDR3 bases: TGTGCCAGCAGCGTAAGCGGCAGGGTGAACACTGAAGCTTTCTTT. Protein: CASSVSGRVNTEAFF. Full variable domain (missing parts from reference TRBV9 and TRBJ1-1): DSGVTQTPKHLITATGQRVTLRCSPRSGDLSVYWYQQSLDQGLQFLIQYYNGEERAKGNILERFSAQQFPDLHSELNLSSLELGDSALYFCASSVSGRVNTEAFFGQGTRLTVV.